One and the same sample provided the 27 T cell receptor beta chains below, sequenced in a study of T-cell reconstitution after alpha-beta-depleted transplantation in children. The authors prepared the TCRbeta library with unique molecular identifiers. MiXCR was run by TCRdb on the PCR reads, yielding one entry per CDR3 protein. The sample contains about 510,000 distinct CDR3 sequences, more than 9.5% of which appear only once. Here the sequenced sample was PBMCs, mostly from graft donor cells, taken 180 days after TCRalphabeta/CD19-depleted stem cell transplant. The receptors stem from a female patient aged 2-9 years who had a stem cell transplant for aplastic anemia, so the T cells may come from the graft donor.

There are many counts of this clonotype. The chain couples TRBV6-1 to TRBJ2-1, with TRBD2 matching 8 bases. The CDR3 is made up of 15 amino acids. The germline gives CDR1 MNHNS, CDR2 SASEGT. The V segment lost 4 bases and the J segment 1 base; nucleotides outside the gene matches: 3. The DNA of the CDR3 is TGTGCCAGCAGTGTAGCGGGAAGGTCCTACAATGAGCAGTTCTTC. Residues: CASSVAGRSYNEQFF.

The chain uses TRBV6-1 and TRBJ2-7; D unresolved. The CDR3 extends over 14 amino acids. CDR1 is MNHNS, CDR2 SASEGT, per germline. V dropped 6 bases and J dropped 0 bases, with 12 bases sitting between them. Written as DNA, the CDR3 is TGTGCCAGCAGCTCCCCCAGAGGCTCCTACGAGCAGTACTTC. Protein: CASSSPRGSYEQYF.

This clonotype occurred a few times. The CDR3 sequence is CASSQDPTGNTEAFF. The CDR3, as DNA: TGCGCCAGCAGCCAAGATCCGACAGGGAACACTGAAGCTTTCTTT. The V gene is TRBV4-3, the J gene TRBJ1-1, with D possibly TRBD1 on 6 matching bases. Trimming pared 0 bases from V and 1 base from J, leaving 9 bases between. The length of the CDR3 is 15 residues. Germline loops: CDR1 LGHNA, CDR2 YSLEER.

The chain carries TRBV29-1 and TRBJ1-4, with 7 bases identical to TRBD1. CDR1 is SQVTM, CDR2 ANQGSEA, per germline. The V gene end was trimmed by 0 bases and the J gene end by 5 bases; junction bases not matched to a gene: 6. The CDR3 spans 15 residues. CDR3 amino acids: CSVEDWDSQNEKLFF. The CDR3 DNA follows: TGCAGCGTTGAAGATTGGGACAGTCAGAATGAAAAACTGTTTTTT.

A few counts support this clonotype. V gene TRBV4-1 combines with J gene TRBJ2-1; D gene uncertain. This CDR3 comprises 13 residues. Germline loops: CDR1 MGHRA, CDR2 YSYEKL. V dropped 0 bases and J dropped 6 bases, with 6 bases sitting between them. In nucleotides, the CDR3 is TGCGCCAGCAGCCAAGATCCGAGCAATGAGCAGTTCTTC. Its translation: CASSQDPSNEQFF.

At least ten counts were recorded for this clonotype. V and J are TRBV12-3 or TRBV12-4 and TRBJ2-2; 11 nucleotides agree with TRBD1. The CDR3 runs to 17 residues. Trimming took 6 bases from V and 2 from J; bases not matched to a gene: 8. The CDR3 DNA sequence: TGTGCCAGCAGACCCACCGGACAGGGGGCTAACACCGGGGAGCTGTTTTTT. As protein: CASRPTGQGANTGELFF.

CDR3: CASSPSVGREQFF. As DNA, the CDR3 is TGCGCCAGCAGCCCAAGCGTGGGGCGCGAGCAGTTCTTC. The rearrangement links TRBV4-3 to TRBJ2-1; maybe TRBD1 (5 bases). CDR3 length: 13 residues. V gave up 4 bases and J gave up 10 bases, with 14 bases separating them. The germline CDR1 and CDR2 sequences are LGHNA and YSLEER.

This clonotype showed up many times. The chain combines TRBV5-1 with TRBJ2-1; D not certain. The CDR3 runs 12 residues. Germline V lookup: CDR1 SGHRS, CDR2 YFSETQ. Trimming took off 4 bases at V and 10 bases at J, with 12 bases between the two ends. This CDR3 is CASSGLESEQFF. Written as DNA, the CDR3 is TGCGCCAGCAGCGGGCTAGAATCGGAGCAGTTCTTC.

The V gene is TRBV20-1, the J gene TRBJ2-7, with TRBD2 matching over 10 bases. The CDR3 contains 15 residues. V lost 5 bases and J lost 3; bases outside the gene matches: 10. Germline CDR1 DFQATT, CDR2 SNEGSKA (reference sequence). CDR3 in amino acids: CSAARTSGRHYEQYV. The CDR3 DNA is TGCAGTGCTGCCCGGACTAGCGGACGCCACTACGAGCAGTACGTC.

In this sample, this clonotype turned up a few times. V gene TRBV5-1 combines with J gene TRBJ2-3, with a weak D call TRBD2 (5 bases). This CDR3 is built from 12 residues. Trimming pared 5 bases from V and 3 bases from J, leaving 7 bases between. CDR1 SGHRS and CDR2 YFSETQ come from the germline V gene. This CDR3 reads CASSWRTDTQYF. The CDR3 DNA reads TGCGCCAGCAGTTGGAGGACAGATACGCAGTATTTT. Using reference TRBV5-1 and TRBJ2-3 for the parts outside the CDR3, the full variable domain is KAGVTQTPRYLIKTRGQQVTLSCSPISGHRSVSWYQQTPGQGLQFLFEYFSETQRNKGNFPGRFSGRQFSNSRSEMNVSTLELGDSALYLCASSWRTDTQYFGPGTRLTVL.

This clonotype was found many times. The chain has TRBV15 and TRBJ2-3; the match to TRBD2 covers 12 bases. CDR3 size: 18 residues. Germline-derived CDR1 and CDR2 are LNHNV and YYDKDF (reference sequence). With 5 bases clipped from V and 3 bases from J, the junction kept 12 bases outside the gene matches. The CDR3, as DNA: TGTGCCACCAGCGCACCAAAGACTAGCGGGAGAGGAACAGATACGCAGTATTTT. Its protein product is CATSAPKTSGRGTDTQYF.

In this sample, this clonotype turned up a few times. The chain couples TRBV29-1 to TRBJ2-1; a weak D match, TRBD2 (6 bases). Trimming took 5 bases from V and 2 from J, leaving 10 bases between them. The CDR3 extends over 13 amino acids. Germline assignment: CDR1 SQVTM and CDR2 ANQGSEA. CDR3 in amino acids: CSVLGGTYNEQFF. In DNA, the CDR3 is TGCAGCGTTTTGGGGGGAACCTACAATGAGCAGTTCTTC.

This clonotype was picked up a small number of times. This chain connects TRBV25-1 to TRBJ2-1, with D tentatively TRBD1 or TRBD2 (5 bases each). Between the trimmed V and J ends, which lost 3 bases and 9 bases, there was a span of 18 bases. The CDR3 is made up of 15 amino acids. In germline, CDR1 is MGHDK, CDR2 SYGVNS. The CDR3 sequence: CASSELGGKVGEQFF. DNA of the CDR3: TGTGCCAGCAGTGAGCTTGGGGGAAAGGTGGGTGAGCAGTTCTTC. The full variable domain, in which reference TRBV25-1 and TRBJ2-1 provide the parts outside the CDR3, is EADIYQTPRYLVIGTGKKITLECSQTMGHDKMYWYQQDPGMELHLIHYSYGVNSTEKGDLSSESTVSRIRTEHFPLTLESARPSHTSQYLCASSELGGKVGEQFFGPGTRLTVL.

This chain links TRBV6-1 with TRBJ1-5; TRBD1 aligns across 7 bases. Germline trimming cut 1 base from V and 3 bases from J; bases unmatched to any gene: 9. This CDR3 is 17 amino acids long. Germline assignment: CDR1 MNHNS and CDR2 SASEGT. The chain's CDR3 is CASSEGGTTGSNQPQHF. CDR3 nucleotide sequence: TGTGCCAGCAGTGAAGGAGGTACGACAGGGTCCAATCAGCCCCAGCATTTT.

This clonotype was detected only a few times. V usage is TRBV28 and J usage is TRBJ2-5; 7 positions match TRBD1. With V trimmed by 5 bases and J by 1 base, 4 bases remained unmatched. The CDR3 is made up of 14 amino acids. Germline-derived CDR1 and CDR2 are MDHEN and SYDVKM. The DNA of the CDR3 is TGTGCCAGCAGTATACAGGGGCTCCAAGAGACCCAGTACTTC. It translates to CASSIQGLQETQYF.

In its sample, this clonotype was seen many times. The chain joins TRBV28 to TRBJ2-3; D gene ambiguous. Trimming cost V 6 bases and J 2 bases, with 18 bases left between them. Germline CDR1 is MDHEN and CDR2 is SYDVKM. The length of the CDR3 is 16 residues. The CDR3 is CASRLTETVLTDTQYF. The DNA of the CDR3 is TGTGCCAGCAGACTGACGGAGACGGTACTCACAGATACGCAGTATTTT.

The chain combines TRBV7-9 with TRBJ2-1, with 12 nucleotides matching TRBD2. The J segment lost 4 bases and the V segment lost 7 bases, leaving 8 bases of the junction unmatched. Germline V gene data show CDR1 as SEHNR and CDR2 as FQNEAQ (reference sequence). The CDR3 extends over 16 amino acids. CDR3 amino acids: CASKPSGRVFYNEQFF. CDR3 in DNA: TGTGCCAGCAAACCTAGCGGGAGGGTTTTTTACAATGAGCAGTTCTTC.

This clonotype was detected ten times or more. The chain joins TRBV9 to TRBJ2-1; TRBD2 agrees at 7 bases. V shed 3 bases, J shed 7 bases, and the junction held 7 bases outside the gene matches. The germline V gene encodes CDR1 SGDLS and CDR2 YYNGEE. This CDR3 contains 14 residues. The CDR3 protein is CASSASGSGNEQFF. The DNA for the CDR3 is TGTGCCAGCAGCGCTAGCGGATCAGGGAATGAGCAGTTCTTC.

Many counts were recorded for this clonotype. This sequence joins TRBV5-1 and TRBJ2-1, with no clear D. Per the germline V gene, CDR1 is SGHRS and CDR2 is YFSETQ. Trimming removed 2 bases at V and 8 bases at J, with 8 bases between. The CDR3 totals 12 residues. The CDR3 here is CASSLSGDEQFF. For the CDR3, the DNA is TGCGCCAGCAGCTTATCAGGCGATGAGCAGTTCTTC.

This clonotype was observed a few times. This rearrangement joins TRBV20-1 to TRBJ1-4; 9 bases align to TRBD1. The CDR3 totals 14 residues. In germline, CDR1 is DFQATT, CDR2 SNEGSKA (reference sequence). V gave up 5 bases and J gave up 3 bases; unmatched junction bases: 4. The CDR3 DNA reads as TGCAGTGCTTCCCGGACAGGGGCTAATGAAAAACTGTTTTTT. It is translated as CSASRTGANEKLFF.

The rearrangement joins TRBV18 to TRBJ1-1, with TRBD1 as a possible D gene (6 bases). Germline CDR1 KGHSH, CDR2 LQKENI. This CDR3 has 14 residues. Trimming cost V 2 bases and J 1 base, with 8 bases left between them. The CDR3 reads CASSPNRENTEAFF. DNA of the CDR3: TGTGCCAGCTCACCAAACAGGGAGAACACTGAAGCTTTCTTT.

A few counts support this clonotype. V usage is TRBV3-1 and J usage is TRBJ2-7; D not certain. Trimming removed 5 bases at V and 2 bases at J, with 13 bases between. The CDR3 runs 14 residues. Per the germline V gene, CDR1 is LGHDT and CDR2 is YNNKEL (reference sequence). The DNA for the CDR3 is TGTGCCAGCAGCAGCAACAAGGTCGCCTACGAGCAGTACTTC. It codes for CASSSNKVAYEQYF.

A few counts support this clonotype. V usage is TRBV12-3 or TRBV12-4 and J usage is TRBJ1-4; 7 bases map to TRBD1. The CDR3 spans 16 residues. The V gene end was trimmed by 4 bases and the J gene end by 0 bases; junction bases not matched to a gene: 5. The CDR3 DNA is TGTGCCAGCAGTTCTGCAGGGGGGCCAACTAATGAAAAACTGTTTTTT. Protein: CASSSAGGPTNEKLFF.

This clonotype was observed many times. The chain has TRBV20-1 and TRBJ2-1, with D perhaps TRBD2 (6 bases). CDR1 DFQATT and CDR2 SNEGSKA come from the germline V gene (reference sequence). Trimming shortened V by 7 bases and J by 5 bases, and 12 bases separated the two germline ends. This CDR3 region has 12 residues. The chain's CDR3 is CSVAGRNNEQFF. The CDR3 DNA reads as TGCAGTGTTGCGGGAAGGAACAATGAGCAGTTCTTC.

This clonotype was counted between two and nine times. V and J are TRBV6-1 and TRBJ2-7; 16 bases map to TRBD2. After removal of 4 bases from V and 5 bases from J, the junction contained 8 bases not matched to a gene. The CDR3 has 17 amino acids. The germline V gene has CDR1 MNHNS and CDR2 SASEGT. The CDR3 DNA reads TGTGCCAGCAGTGGGGAGGGGACTAGCGGGAGGGCCCACGAGCAGTACTTC. It encodes CASSGEGTSGRAHEQYF.

In its sample, this clonotype was seen many times. The chain is built from TRBV9 and TRBJ2-2, with D maybe TRBD2 (6 bases). The CDR3 runs 15 residues. Germline V lookup: CDR1 SGDLS, CDR2 YYNGEE. Trimming removed 0 bases from V and 7 bases from J, with 13 bases in between. The CDR3 nucleotides read TGTGCCAGCAGCGTAGGACTAGGTATCGGCGGGGAGCTGTTTTTT. It is translated as CASSVGLGIGGELFF. Together with reference TRBV9 and TRBJ2-2, the CDR3 gives the full variable domain: DSGVTQTPKHLITATGQRVTLRCSPRSGDLSVYWYQQSLDQGLQFLIQYYNGEERAKGNILERFSAQQFPDLHSELNLSSLELGDSALYFCASSVGLGIGGELFFGEGSRLTVL.

This chain uses TRBV28 with TRBJ2-7; the D is unclear. V was cut by 2 bases and J by 6 bases, with 8 bases left in between. Germline V lookup: CDR1 MDHEN, CDR2 SYDVKM. The CDR3 is 12 residues long. CDR3 in DNA: TGTGCCAGCAGTTTAGAGGAGTTCGAGCAGTACTTC. Translation: CASSLEEFEQYF.